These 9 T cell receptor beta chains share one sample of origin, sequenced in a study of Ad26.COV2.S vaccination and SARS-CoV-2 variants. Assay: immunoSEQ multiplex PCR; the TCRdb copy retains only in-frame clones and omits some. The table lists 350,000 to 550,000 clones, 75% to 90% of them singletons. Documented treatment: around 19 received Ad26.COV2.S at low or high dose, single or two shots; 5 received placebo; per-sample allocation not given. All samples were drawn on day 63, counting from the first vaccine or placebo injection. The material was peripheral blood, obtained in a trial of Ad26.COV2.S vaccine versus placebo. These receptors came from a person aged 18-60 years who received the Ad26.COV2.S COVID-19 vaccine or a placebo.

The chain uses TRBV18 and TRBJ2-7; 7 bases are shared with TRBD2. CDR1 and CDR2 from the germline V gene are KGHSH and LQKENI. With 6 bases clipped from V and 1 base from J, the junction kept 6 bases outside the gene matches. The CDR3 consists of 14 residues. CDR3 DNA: TGTGCCAGCTCTTCCAGGGAGGGTTCCTACGAGCAGTACTTC. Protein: CASSSREGSYEQYF.

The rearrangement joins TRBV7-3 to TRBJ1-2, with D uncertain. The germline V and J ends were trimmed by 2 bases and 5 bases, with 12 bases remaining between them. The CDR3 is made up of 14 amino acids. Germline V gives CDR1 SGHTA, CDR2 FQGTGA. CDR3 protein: CASSLSAGPYGYTF. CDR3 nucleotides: TGTGCCAGCAGCTTATCGGCTGGACCTTATGGCTACACCTTC.

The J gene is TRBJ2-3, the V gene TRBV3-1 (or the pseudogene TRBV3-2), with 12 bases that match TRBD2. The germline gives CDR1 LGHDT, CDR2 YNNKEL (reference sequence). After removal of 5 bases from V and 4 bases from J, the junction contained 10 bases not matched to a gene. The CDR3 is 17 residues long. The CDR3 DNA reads TGTGCCAGCAGCGCCCGACTAGCGGGAGAGGCGGCAGATACGCAGTATTTT. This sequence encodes CASSARLAGEAADTQYF.

The CDR3: CASSLDSTPTDTQYF. CDR3 nucleotide sequence: TGCGCCAGCAGCTTGGACAGTACCCCCACAGATACGCAGTATTTT. The V call is TRBV5-1, the J call TRBJ2-3, with D unresolved. Germline CDR1 SGHRS, CDR2 YFSETQ. This CDR3 region has 15 residues. V lost 0 bases and J 2 bases, leaving 10 bases between the germline ends.

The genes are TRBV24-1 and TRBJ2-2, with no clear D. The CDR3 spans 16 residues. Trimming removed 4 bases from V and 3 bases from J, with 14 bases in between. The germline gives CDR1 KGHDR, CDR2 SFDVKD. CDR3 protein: CATSDPTPMDTGELFF. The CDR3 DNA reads TGTGCCACCAGTGACCCGACCCCTATGGACACCGGGGAGCTGTTTTTT.

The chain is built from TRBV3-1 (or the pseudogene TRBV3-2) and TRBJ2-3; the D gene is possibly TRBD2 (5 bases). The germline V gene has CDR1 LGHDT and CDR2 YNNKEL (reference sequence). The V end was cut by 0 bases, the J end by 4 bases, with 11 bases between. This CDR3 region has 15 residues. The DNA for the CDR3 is TGTGCCAGCAGCCAAGAGAGAATGGGAGCAGATACGCAGTATTTT. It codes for CASSQERMGADTQYF.

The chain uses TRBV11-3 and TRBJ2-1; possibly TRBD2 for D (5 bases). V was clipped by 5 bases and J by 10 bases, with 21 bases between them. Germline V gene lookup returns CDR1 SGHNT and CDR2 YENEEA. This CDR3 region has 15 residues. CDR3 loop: CASSPRPSPSTEQFF. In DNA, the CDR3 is TGTGCCAGCAGCCCCCGCCCTAGCCCAAGCACAGAGCAGTTCTTC. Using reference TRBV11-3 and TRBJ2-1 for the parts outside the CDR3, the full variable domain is EAGVVQSPRYKIIEKKQPVAFWCNPISGHNTLYWYLQNLGQGPELLIRYENEEAVDDSQLPKDRFSAERLKGVDSTLKIQPAELGDSAVYLCASSPRPSPSTEQFFGPGTRLTVL.

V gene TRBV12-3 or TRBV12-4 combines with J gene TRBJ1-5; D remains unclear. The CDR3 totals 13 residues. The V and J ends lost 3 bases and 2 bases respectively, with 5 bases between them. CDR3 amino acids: CASSFGRNQPQHF. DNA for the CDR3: TGTGCCAGCAGTTTCGGACGCAATCAGCCCCAGCATTTT.

The CDR3 loop is CASSLLAEETQYF. CDR3 DNA sequence: TGTGCCAGCAGCTTACTGGCTGAAGAGACCCAGTACTTC. The V gene is TRBV7-3, the J gene TRBJ2-5; D unclear. The V gene lost 2 bases and the J gene lost 3 bases, with 7 bases spanning the gap. Germline loops: CDR1 SGHTA, CDR2 FQGTGA. This CDR3 has 13 residues.